This T cell receptor (beta chain) was sequenced for a study of beta chain features in type 1 diabetes. Germline CDR1 reads SGHRS; CDR2 reads YFSETQ. Unmatched junction bases numbered 1, after V lost 3 bases and J lost 5 bases. The CDR3 is 13 amino acids. Study-wide findings and caveats: TCRB repertoires of naive, central memory and Treg cells appeared more similar among patients than among healthy donors. Moderately but significantly shorter TCRB CDR3s were found in Type 1 diabetes patients in all four CD4+ subsets.

The sequenced template was cDNA made from the entire isolated RNA. Deep immunoSEQ sequencing covered naive, central memory and regulatory T cell samples. Profiling relied on immunoSEQ multiplex PCR, and the TCRdb table lists in-frame clones only, not all of them. Here the sample spans 400,000 or so clones, over 9.5% being singletons. CD4+ cells of the naive, central memory, regulatory and stem cell-like memory types were sorted via CD45RO/CCR7/CD25/CD127/CD95/CD27. Purity exceeded 95% in all sorted populations. Comment on this clone: Its matching antigen is unknown.

This receptor was identified in a woman between 18 and 29 years old with type 1 diabetes. This chain joins TRBV5-1 and TRBJ1-5; 8 bases align to TRBD1. The source material was naive CD4+ T cells from blood. The CDR3: CASSSGQDQPQHF. The CDR3 nucleotides read TGCGCCAGCAGCTCGGGACAGGATCAGCCCCAGCATTTT.